This T cell receptor (beta chain) derives from a study of OX40 agonist ivuxolimab in advanced cancers. For the wider study: Ivuxolimab was an agonistic, fully human IgG2 monoclonal antibody directed against OX40 (CD134), a costimulatory receptor. Intravenous ivuxolimab was administered to patients every 2 weeks at six dose levels: 0.01, 0.1, 0.3, 1.5, 3 and 10 mg/kg. Of the approximately 50 patients in dose escalation, about 20 had hepatocellular carcinoma, roughly 15 had melanoma, 9 had renal cell carcinoma and 9 had head and neck cancer. A male proportion of roughly 80% and a mean age of approximately 55 years, ranging from roughly 23 to 90, were recorded for the dose-escalation cohort. Prior anti-PD-1, anti-PD-L1 or anti-CTLA-4 therapy was permitted, and approximately 40% of dose-escalation patients had received checkpoint inhibitors. Partial responses occurred in three dose-escalation patients, of whom one had hepatocellular carcinoma and two had cutaneous melanoma. Peripheral TCRbeta sequencing aimed to test whether ivuxolimab altered TCR sequence diversity and caused clonal T-cell expansion. The paper covers the monotherapy dose-escalation part of the phase I ivuxolimab trial, which included N of about 50 patients. General conclusions and limits of the study: Which antigens the clonally expanded peripheral T cells were specific for was not determined. In the 0.1-3.0 mg/kg groups, partial responders were among the patients with the lowest normalized peripheral clonal expansion, particularly in CD8+ T cells. On average, CD8+ T cells showed more expanded clones than CD4+ T cells after ivuxolimab. Low levels of normalized T-cell clonal expansion were also shown by some nonresponding patients. Clonal expansion of both CD4+ and CD8+ blood T cells was observed from baseline to week 6 at doses 0.1 to 3.0 mg/kg.

The trial excluded patients who had a history of autoimmune disease or were on systemic immunosuppression. Peripheral blood for TCR sequencing was drawn from every dose cohort at baseline, at cycle 4 day 1 and at cycle 7 day 1. The samples were taken from a phase I, first-in-human, multicenter, open-label dose-escalation trial of ivuxolimab. Adults with locally advanced or metastatic melanoma, renal cell carcinoma, hepatocellular carcinoma or head and neck squamous cell carcinoma were enrolled in the trial. CD4+ and CD8+ T cells were sorted separately from peripheral blood before TCR sequencing. As for this clone: Its antigen remains unidentified. The input lacks base qualities; no much larger clone sits a single base away.

To sequence the TCRbeta CDR3 region, genomic DNA was isolated from the sorted cells. The immunoSEQ Assay was used for sequencing of TCRbeta CDR3 regions. TCRdb carries this immuneACCESS record with in-frame sequences only. Its versions omit some clonotypes, under half of them owing to an unresolved V gene in the studies checked, with the rest unexplained. The sample yields 8,500 to 11,000 clones; 75% to 85% were counted once. Jointly, the top ten make up roughly 30% of the sample. The sample here was CD4+ or CD8+ T cells sorted from blood, taken in a trial of the OX40 agonist ivuxolimab. This clonotype was obtained from an adult with an advanced solid tumor such as melanoma, head and neck, liver or kidney cancer.

The encoded CDR3 is CASSDRVATNEKLFF. The sequence in DNA is TGTGCCAGCAGCGATCGTGTGGCAACTAATGAAAAACTGTTTTTT. The sequence joins TRBV5-5 to TRBJ1-4; the D gene is not confidently resolved. From the germline V gene (reference sequence), CDR1 is SGHKS and CDR2 is YYEKEE. The CDR3 holds 15 amino acids from the cysteine to the phenylalanine. Only the CDR3 portion is preserved as DNA: 45 bases, with reading frame beginning at the first base. The junction shows trimming of 4 bases on V and 0 bases on J, plus 10 bases between the germline ends. The CDR3 plus the reference TRBV5-5 and TRBJ1-4 genes for the other parts give the full variable domain: DAGVTQSPTHLIKTRGQQVTLRCSPISGHKSVSWYQQVLGQGPQFIFQYYEKEERGRGNFPDRFSARQFPNYSSELNVNALLLGDSALYLCASSDRVATNEKLFFGSGTQLSVL.